These 3 T cell receptor beta chains originate from one sample sequenced in a study of T cells in Graves' hyperthyroidism and ophthalmopathy. Template material for amplifying TCR beta CDR3 regions consisted of RNA transcripts. The study used the HTBI primer set for a first-round RT-PCR of the TCR CDR3. TCRdb fed the multiplex PCR reads into MiXCR, producing one record per CDR3 protein. The sample lists 600,000 to 750,000 distinct CDR3 sequences; around 15% were seen once. Material: blood. The source of these receptors is a man between 45 and 60 years old with Graves' hyperthyroidism.

The V gene is TRBV20-1, the J gene TRBJ1-1, with D perhaps matching TRBD1 (5 bases). CDR1 is DFQATT and CDR2 is SNEGSKA in the germline V gene (reference sequence). CDR3 length equals 13 residues. The DNA for the CDR3 is TGCAGGACCATTGGACACTTGAACACTGAAGCTTTCTTT. This encodes CRTIGHLNTEAFF.

The chain recombines TRBV4-3 with TRBJ2-7; D not certain. Trimming took off 0 bases at V and 1 base at J, with 10 bases between the two ends. CDR3 size: 15 residues. Germline V gene data show CDR1 as LGHNA and CDR2 as YSLEER. Here the CDR3 reads CASSQELYGSYEQYF. The CDR3 coding sequence is TGCGCCAGCAGCCAAGAACTCTACGGATCCTACGAGCAGTACTTC.

The chain is built from TRBV20-1 and TRBJ1-3; D gene uncertain. The CDR3 length is 15 residues. Trimming removed 3 bases from V and 0 bases from J, with 12 bases in between. CDR1 and CDR2 from the germline V gene are DFQATT and SNEGSKA (reference sequence). CDR3 amino acids: CSARAAGSSGNTIYF. The CDR3 region has the DNA TGCAGTGCTAGGGCGGCAGGTAGCTCTGGAAACACCATATATTTT.